A single sample is the source of the 32 T cell receptor beta chains below, sequenced in a study of blood T cells in healthy people across ages. It was with a sample-barcoded 5' primer and a J-beta primer mix that a second PCR of about 6 to 12 cycles was run. In TCRdb, the 5' RACE reads were re-called with MiXCR into one record per CDR3 protein. The top ten clones hold 6.7% of a sample with about 1.4 million distinct CDR3 sequences, roughly 59% of them seen once. Specimen: blood. These receptors were taken from a man aged 18 to 30 in good health.

In this sample, this clonotype turned up a few times. The chain has TRBV2 and TRBJ2-3; D might be TRBD1 (5 bases). V lost 3 bases and J 3 bases, leaving 10 bases between the germline ends. This CDR3 comprises 14 residues. Germline lookup yields CDR1 SNHLY and CDR2 FYNNEI. DNA for the CDR3: TGTGCCAGCAGTGAGGGGCCGAATACAGATACGCAGTATTTT. Its translation: CASSEGPNTDTQYF. The full variable domain, its missing parts supplied by reference TRBV2 and TRBJ2-3, is EPEVTQTPSHQVTQMGQEVILRCVPISNHLYFYWYRQILGQKVEFLVSFYNNEISEKSEIFDDQFSVERPDGSNFTLKIRSTKLEDSAMYFCASSEGPNTDTQYFGPGTRLTVL.

In its sample, this clonotype was seen once. The genes are TRBV10-3 and TRBJ1-2; D is ambiguous. Germline CDR1 is ENHRY and CDR2 is SYGVKD. The CDR3 extends over 17 amino acids. Trimming removed 1 base at V and 4 bases at J, with 19 bases between. CDR3: CAISEYGGAGETYGYTF. DNA of the CDR3: TGTGCCATCAGTGAGTATGGCGGCGCAGGAGAAACCTATGGCTACACCTTC.

This chain joins TRBV3-1 and TRBJ2-7, with TRBD1 as a possible D gene (6 bases). Germline V gene lookup returns CDR1 LGHDT and CDR2 YNNKEL (reference sequence). This CDR3 is built from 18 residues. V was trimmed by 2 bases and J by 7 bases, leaving 27 bases between them. The CDR3 DNA sequence: TGTGCCAGCAGCCAACGGCCCGCAGGGGCCTGGGGAGCAAGAGAGCAGTACTTC. This encodes CASSQRPAGAWGAREQYF.

The chain couples TRBV20-1 to TRBJ2-1; 7 bases agree with TRBD2. The CDR3 loop spans 15 amino acids. Germline lookup yields CDR1 DFQATT and CDR2 SNEGSKA (reference sequence). V trimming: 1 base; J trimming: 4 bases; junction bases outside the gene matches: 7. CDR3 nucleotide sequence: TGCAGTGCTAGAGCGGCCAAAGCGGGATACAATGAGCAGTTCTTC. Its protein is CSARAAKAGYNEQFF.

In DNA, the CDR3 is TGTGCCAGCATGACAAGGAGGGGCAACAGGTCCTTTGAGGAAAAACTGTTTTTT. It specifies CASMTRRGNRSFEEKLFF. The V gene is TRBV2, the J gene TRBJ1-4; D might be TRBD1 (5 bases). Trimming removed 7 bases from V and 8 bases from J, with 29 bases in between. The CDR3 loop spans 18 amino acids. Germline CDR1 reads SNHLY; CDR2 reads FYNNEI. Complete variable domain (other parts from reference TRBV2 and TRBJ1-4): EPEVTQTPSHQVTQMGQEVILRCVPISNHLYFYWYRQILGQKVEFLVSFYNNEISEKSEIFDDQFSVERPDGSNFTLKIRSTKLEDSAMYFCASMTRRGNRSFEEKLFFGSGTQLSVL.

The chain employs TRBV25-1 and TRBJ2-2; 8 bases align to TRBD1. Germline CDR1 MGHDK, CDR2 SYGVNS. Losses at the gene ends were 6 bases for V and 4 bases for J; bases not matched to a gene: 13. This CDR3 region has 17 residues. The CDR3 DNA is TGTGCCAGCAGCTCAAGCCCCAGGGGGCATAGCACCGGGGAGCTGTTTTTT. Translated: CASSSSPRGHSTGELFF.

The V and J genes are TRBV7-8 and TRBJ2-7; either TRBD1 or TRBD2 may fit D (5 bases each). CDR3 length: 14 residues. V shed 2 bases and J shed 3 bases, with 11 bases lying between them. Germline V gene sequence: CDR1 SGHVS, CDR2 FQNEAQ. The CDR3 reads CASSLRDQGYEQYF. CDR3 coding DNA: TGTGCCAGCAGCTTAAGGGACCAGGGCTACGAGCAGTACTTC.

The chain recombines TRBV7-2 with TRBJ1-2, with 10 bases lining up with TRBD1. The trim removed 5 bases at V and 7 bases at J, leaving 10 bases unmatched. The CDR3 runs 15 residues. In germline, CDR1 is SGHTA, CDR2 FQGNSA. The CDR3 sequence: CASSPDRGRGIGYTF. Written as DNA, the CDR3 is TGTGCCAGCAGCCCTGACAGGGGGCGAGGGATTGGCTACACCTTC.

The CDR3: CASASLATLSYEQYF. The CDR3 coding sequence is TGTGCCAGCGCTTCACTAGCGACTCTTTCCTACGAGCAGTACTTC. The V gene is TRBV2, the J gene TRBJ2-7; 7 bases are shared with TRBD2. Per germline, CDR1 SNHLY and CDR2 FYNNEI. After removal of 8 bases from V and 1 base from J, the junction contained 11 bases not matched to a gene. This CDR3 has 15 residues.

The genes are TRBV28 and TRBJ2-1; the match to TRBD2 covers 16 bases. The CDR3 has 15 residues. Germline V gene data show CDR1 as MDHEN and CDR2 as SYDVKM. After removal of 8 bases from V and 10 bases from J, the junction contained 8 bases not matched to a gene. CDR3 sequence: CASYNPGLAGGEQFF. The CDR3 nucleotides are TGTGCCAGCTACAATCCGGGACTAGCGGGGGGGGAGCAGTTCTTC.

This clonotype has only a few counts. The DNA of the CDR3 is TGCGCCAGCAGCCAAGATCTAAGGACTAGCGCGGAGACCCAGTACTTC. Protein product: CASSQDLRTSAETQYF. The chain carries TRBV4-1 and TRBJ2-5, with 9 bases aligning to TRBD2. CDR1 MGHRA and CDR2 YSYEKL come from the germline V gene. Trimming cost V 0 bases and J 5 bases; bases outside gene matches: 7. The CDR3 has 16 amino acids.

The chain couples TRBV13 to TRBJ1-5, with a possible D match to TRBD1 (5 bases). The CDR3 has 17 amino acids. V lost 4 bases and J lost 0, with 16 bases in between. Germline CDR1 and CDR2: PRHDT and FYEKMQ (reference sequence). The CDR3 region has the DNA TGTGCCAGCAGCTCCTTCAGGGATGGGACTAGCAATCAGCCCCAGCATTTT. Translating gives CASSSFRDGTSNQPQHF.

The V and J genes are TRBV5-1 and TRBJ1-2; no firm D call. Germline CDR1 is SGHRS and CDR2 is YFSETQ. The V end was cut by 7 bases, the J end by 8 bases, with 15 bases between. This CDR3 has 12 amino acids. The CDR3 reads CASLGEERGYTF. For the CDR3, the DNA is TGCGCCAGCCTTGGAGAAGAGAGGGGCTACACCTTC.

The V call is TRBV2, the J call TRBJ2-3; a weak D match, TRBD2 (6 bases). The CDR3 consists of 15 residues. Between the trimmed V and J ends, which lost 3 bases and 3 bases, there was a span of 13 bases. Germline CDR1 SNHLY, CDR2 FYNNEI. CDR3 coding DNA: TGTGCCAGCAGTGATCGGACTATTGAAACAGATACGCAGTATTTT. This encodes CASSDRTIETDTQYF.

On this clonotype: The junction departs from germline at one end; a sequencing error may be responsible. The chain has TRBV4-2 and TRBJ1-4, with D unresolved. Germline V lookup: CDR1 LGHNA, CDR2 YNFKEQ. The CDR3 contains 15 residues. The CDR3: CASSQDRGFGEKPFF. As DNA, the CDR3 is TGTGCCAGCAGCCAAGATCGTGGCTTTGGGGAAAAACCGTTTTTT.

This clonotype came up a few times. This chain connects TRBV27 to TRBJ2-7, with D perhaps being TRBD1 or TRBD2 (5 bases each). Deletions cut 3 bases from V and 2 bases from J, with 14 bases between. In germline, CDR1 is MNHEY, CDR2 SMNVEV (reference sequence). This CDR3 comprises 15 residues. The CDR3 bases are TGTGCCAGCAGTTTGCATGAGGGGCTAGCCTACGAGCAGTACTTC. Protein: CASSLHEGLAYEQYF.

The chain is built from TRBV6-5 and TRBJ2-1; D call uncertain. Germline V gene data show CDR1 as MNHEY and CDR2 as SVGAGI. V lost 8 bases and J 9 bases, leaving 23 bases between the germline ends. The CDR3 sequence is 15 residues long. The CDR3 region is CASLSRLGLRSEQFF. The DNA of the CDR3 is TGTGCCAGCCTATCGCGTCTGGGCTTACGTAGTGAGCAGTTCTTC.

The CDR3 loop reads CASSFDSGPGELFF. The CDR3, as DNA: TGTGCCAGCAGCTTTGATAGCGGTCCCGGGGAGCTGTTTTTT. This sequence joins TRBV7-9 and TRBJ2-2, with a tentative D call TRBD2 (6 bases). CDR1 and CDR2 (germline): SEHNR, FQNEAQ (reference sequence). Trimming stripped 3 bases from V and 6 bases from J, with 11 bases between. This CDR3 region has 14 residues.

This clonotype has only one observation. The chain is built from TRBV29-1 and TRBJ2-2; D may be TRBD1 (5 bases). CDR1 and CDR2 (germline): SQVTM, ANQGSEA. CDR3 length equals 11 residues. Trimming took off 6 bases at V and 6 bases at J, with 8 bases between the two ends. CDR3 loop: CSVTGSGELFF. CDR3 sequence (DNA): TGCAGCGTAACAGGTTCCGGGGAGCTGTTTTTT.

The genes are TRBV25-1 and TRBJ2-5; 7 bases agree with TRBD2. The V segment lost 3 bases and the J segment 11 bases; nucleotides outside the gene matches: 18. Germline V CDR1 and CDR2: MGHDK, SYGVNS. The CDR3 extends over 16 amino acids. The CDR3 spells CASSDLGGSLPNEQYF. The DNA of the CDR3 is TGTGCCAGCAGTGATCTCGGCGGGAGCCTACCCAATGAGCAGTACTTC.

This sequence joins TRBV6-1 and TRBJ2-7, with 10 positions matching TRBD2. The V segment lost 11 bases and the J segment 2 bases; nucleotides outside the gene matches: 6. CDR1 is MNHNS and CDR2 is SASEGT in the germline V gene. This CDR3 has 13 residues. CDR3 loop: CAVVAGGTYEQYF. In DNA, the CDR3 is TGTGCCGTCGTAGCGGGGGGCACCTACGAGCAGTACTTC.

This rearrangement joins TRBV11-1 to TRBJ2-1, with D maybe TRBD1 (7 bases). V lost 1 base to trimming and J lost 2 bases, with 27 bases between them. Germline V CDR1 and CDR2: SGHAT, FQDESV (reference sequence). The CDR3 contains 21 residues. The CDR3 reads CASSLDGVTSGGRFPYNEQFF. In nucleotides, the CDR3 is TGTGCCAGCAGCTTAGATGGGGTCACCTCAGGGGGGCGATTCCCCTACAATGAGCAGTTCTTC.

V gene TRBV7-2 combines with J gene TRBJ1-1, with D possibly TRBD1 on 6 matching bases. Germline CDR1 SGHTA, CDR2 FQGNSA. Trimming removed 5 bases from V and 9 bases from J, with 10 bases in between. This CDR3 spans 11 amino acids. CDR3 sequence reads: CASSRTVKAFF. The DNA for the CDR3 is TGTGCCAGCAGCCGGACAGTAAAAGCTTTCTTT.

This clonotype was seen a few times. The chain uses TRBV7-9 and TRBJ2-5; perhaps TRBD2 as D (5 bases). Trimming stripped 5 bases from V and 0 bases from J, with 10 bases between. This CDR3 is 14 amino acids long. Germline CDR1 SEHNR, CDR2 FQNEAQ (reference sequence). The CDR3 bases are TGTGCCAGCAGCATTACCGGGAACCAAGAGACCCAGTACTTC. Translation: CASSITGNQETQYF.

In regard to this clonotype: This clone may be a read error of a much larger clone one base away. The rearrangement links TRBV5-1 to TRBJ1-1; the match to TRBD1 covers 10 bases. Germline CDR1 is SGHRS and CDR2 is YFSETQ. The CDR3 has 14 residues. The CDR3 region has the DNA TGCGCCGGCAGCAGGGACAGGGGAGACGCTGAAGCTTTCTTT. It codes for CAGSRDRGDAEAFF. The complete variable domain, with remaining parts taken from reference TRBV5-1 and TRBJ1-1, reads KAGVTQTPRYLIKTRGQQVTLSCSPISGHRSVSWYQQTPGQGLQFLFEYFSETQRNKGNFPGRFSGRQFSNSRSEMNVSTLELGDSALYLCAGSRDRGDAEAFFGQGTRLTVV.

V is TRBV20-1 and J is TRBJ2-1; D unclear. CDR3 length: 14 residues. Germline CDR1 reads DFQATT; CDR2 reads SNEGSKA (reference sequence). V shed 1 base and J shed 8 bases, with 15 bases lying between them. The chain's CDR3 is CSARAGPVIHEQFF. CDR3 coding DNA: TGCAGTGCTAGAGCCGGCCCGGTGATCCATGAGCAGTTCTTC.

The J gene is TRBJ2-7, the V gene TRBV4-1; D is unresolved. V gave up 1 base and J gave up 4 bases, with 17 bases separating them. The CDR3 is made up of 16 amino acids. Germline V gives CDR1 MGHRA, CDR2 YSYEKL. The DNA for the CDR3 is TGCGCCAGCAGCCAAGGTAGTCAAGAGGAGTCTTACGAGCAGTACTTC. This sequence encodes CASSQGSQEESYEQYF.

This clonotype was seen a handful of times. The V gene is TRBV3-1, the J gene TRBJ2-7, with 7 bases identical to TRBD1. This CDR3 spans 14 amino acids. Trimming cost V 3 bases and J 4 bases; bases outside gene matches: 6. Germline V gives CDR1 LGHDT, CDR2 YNNKEL (reference sequence). The CDR3 loop is CASSQDRTLYEQYF. CDR3 nucleotides: TGTGCCAGCAGCCAGGACAGGACCCTTTACGAGCAGTACTTC.

The rearrangement uses TRBV9 and TRBJ1-1; possible D gene TRBD1, 6 bases. This CDR3 has 14 amino acids. Germline loops: CDR1 SGDLS, CDR2 YYNGEE. The ends were cut back, 4 bases at V and 5 bases at J, with 15 bases in the middle. CDR3 sequence reads: CASSSGHGKTEAFF. DNA of the CDR3: TGTGCCAGCAGCTCGGGACACGGGAAGACTGAAGCTTTCTTT.

V and J are TRBV10-3 and TRBJ1-5; possible D gene TRBD1, 6 bases. CDR1 and CDR2 (germline): ENHRY, SYGVKD. With 0 bases removed from V and 3 bases from J, the gap between germline ends came to 9 bases. This CDR3 is built from 15 residues. CDR3 loop: CAISESNRDNQPQHF. The DNA of the CDR3 is TGTGCCATCAGTGAGTCGAACAGGGACAATCAGCCCCAGCATTTT.

V is TRBV20-1 and J is TRBJ2-7; TRBD2 is a possible D gene (5 bases). Deletions cut 2 bases from V and 1 base from J, with 9 bases between. This CDR3 comprises 13 residues. Germline-derived CDR1 and CDR2 are DFQATT and SNEGSKA (reference sequence). CDR3 sequence: CSARNGESYEQYF. The CDR3 bases are TGCAGTGCTAGAAACGGGGAGTCCTACGAGCAGTACTTC.

The gene calls are TRBV28 and TRBJ1-1; TRBD1 might be the D (5 bases). CDR1 is MDHEN and CDR2 is SYDVKM in the germline V gene. With 1 base removed from V and 0 bases from J, the gap between germline ends came to 9 bases. The CDR3 spans 15 residues. The CDR3 DNA is TGTGCCAGCAGTTTATTGGGACTCCTGAACACTGAAGCTTTCTTT. It codes for CASSLLGLLNTEAFF.